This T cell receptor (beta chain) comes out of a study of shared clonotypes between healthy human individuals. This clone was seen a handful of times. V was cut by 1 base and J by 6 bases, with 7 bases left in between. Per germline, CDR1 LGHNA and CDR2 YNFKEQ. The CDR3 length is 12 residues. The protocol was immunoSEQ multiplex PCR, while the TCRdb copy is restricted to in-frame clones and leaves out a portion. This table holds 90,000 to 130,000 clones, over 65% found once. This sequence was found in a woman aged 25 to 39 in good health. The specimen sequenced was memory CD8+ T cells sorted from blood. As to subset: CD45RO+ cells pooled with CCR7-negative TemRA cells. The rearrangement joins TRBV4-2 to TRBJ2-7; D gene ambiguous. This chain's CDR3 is CASSQVMSEQYF. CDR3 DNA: TGTGCCAGCAGCCAAGTTATGTCCGAGCAGTACTTC.